The rows below give T cell receptor beta chains drawn from one sample of a study of CD8+ T cells in alopecia areata. Clones were sequenced by immunoSEQ multiplex PCR, and TCRdb holds only the in-frame ones, with some missing. The sample consists of some 180,000 clones, roughly 50% of them appearing once. Sequenced here: CD8+ T cells sorted from blood, sampled at week 24, from a patient treated with tofacitinib. The receptors were gathered from a human donor with alopecia areata. CDR3s include the opening cysteine and the closing phenylalanine or tryptophan. D genes are given only for firm matches. Clone size is given for some rows only: seen once, a few or many times, or a class if the clone is expanded.

abundance	j_gene	d_gene	v_gene	CDR3aa	CDR3nt
NA	TRBJ1-6	NA	TRBV25-1	CASSDSGAPNSPLHF	TGTGCCAGCAGTGACTCCGGGGCTCCTAATTCACCCCTCCACTTT
NA	TRBJ1-5	NA	TRBV5-1	CASSLNRDGNQPQHF	TGCGCCAGCAGCTTGAACCGGGACGGCAATCAGCCCCAGCATTTT
NA	TRBJ2-3	TRBD1	TRBV9	CASRTGPSTTDTQYF	TGTGCCAGCAGGACAGGGCCATCAACCACAGATACGCAGTATTTT
NA	TRBJ1-1	NA	TRBV30	CARGGNTEAFF	TGTGCCCGGGGGGGCAACACTGAAGCTTTCTTT
once	TRBJ1-1	NA	TRBV9	CASSALGEAFF	TGTGCCAGCAGCGCCCTTGGTGAAGCTTTCTTT
NA	TRBJ2-1	NA	TRBV29-1	CSVEDAGHSYNEQFF	TGCAGCGTTGAAGACGCGGGACATTCCTACAATGAGCAGTTCTTC
NA	TRBJ1-5	NA	TRBV7-9	CASSLGQGGQPQHF	TGTGCCAGCAGCTTAGGTCAGGGAGGACAGCCCCAGCATTTT
few	TRBJ1-2	TRBD1	TRBV30	CAWIGHYSGGPDYGYTF	TGTGCCTGGATCGGACATTATTCAGGGGGCCCGGACTATGGCTACACCTTC
NA	TRBJ2-3	NA	TRBV11-3	CASSRYTGTQYF	TGTGCCAGCTCTCGCTATACCGGTACGCAGTATTTT
few	TRBJ1-2	NA	TRBV7-2	CASSFRSDQNYGYTF	TGTGCCAGCAGCTTCCGATCGGACCAAAACTATGGCTACACCTTC
NA	TRBJ1-2	NA	TRBV4-3	CASSQDFRVDGYTF	TGCGCCAGCAGCCAAGATTTCAGGGTCGATGGCTACACCTTC
NA	TRBJ1-1	TRBD1	TRBV30	CAWIKGAGSEAFF	TGTGCCTGGATAAAGGGGGCGGGATCCGAAGCTTTCTTT
few	TRBJ1-2	NA	TRBV4-3	CASSQDLTDTYGYTF	TGCGCCAGCAGCCAAGATCTTACGGACACCTATGGCTACACCTTC
few	TRBJ2-3	TRBD2	TRBV7-6	CASSYRLAGVGDTQYF	TGTGCCAGCAGCTACCGCCTAGCGGGGGTGGGAGATACGCAGTATTTT
NA	TRBJ2-1	NA	TRBV5-6	CASSFPSSVNEQFF	TGTGCCAGCAGCTTCCCTAGCAGTGTCAATGAGCAGTTCTTC
few	TRBJ1-5	NA	TRBV6-5	CASGINQPQHF	TGTGCCAGTGGAATCAATCAGCCCCAGCATTTT